The 19 T cell receptor beta chains listed next were all sequenced from one sample in a study of blood T cell repertoires in COVID-19. TCRdb's copy holds only in-frame clones and misses some; the assay was immunoSEQ multiplex PCR. The data show about 97,000 clones, with roughly 79% seen just once and more than 9% held by the top ten. The sequenced material came from peripheral blood. The source of these receptors is a man in his 70s with acute or convalescent COVID-19.

V is TRBV3-1 (or the pseudogene TRBV3-2) and J is TRBJ1-1, with D possibly matching TRBD1 (6 bases). CDR1 is LGHDT and CDR2 is YNNKEL in the germline V gene (reference sequence). This CDR3 has 13 amino acids. V lost 3 bases, J lost 11 bases, and 16 bases lay in between. The CDR3, as DNA: TGTGCCAGCAGCCAGAAGAACAGGGTAGCGGCTTTCTTT. This sequence encodes CASSQKNRVAAFF.

V gene TRBV6-1 combines with J gene TRBJ1-4; the match to TRBD1 covers 7 bases. Germline trimming cut 2 bases from V and 8 bases from J; bases unmatched to any gene: 14. CDR1 MNHNS and CDR2 SASEGT come from the germline V gene. CDR3 length: 17 residues. This CDR3 reads CASSEYEAEGAQEKLFF. The CDR3 coding sequence is TGTGCCAGCAGTGAATATGAGGCGGAGGGGGCGCAGGAAAAACTGTTTTTT.

This clone was detected only a few times. The genes are TRBV11-2 and TRBJ2-5; 8 bases are shared with TRBD2. With 6 bases clipped from V and 4 bases from J, the junction kept 10 bases outside the gene matches. The CDR3 consists of 15 residues. Germline lookup yields CDR1 SGHAT and CDR2 FQNNGV. In nucleotides, the CDR3 is TGTGCCAGCAGGGACGGGACTAGATGGGTAGAGACCCAGTACTTC. It encodes CASRDGTRWVETQYF.

The chain recombines TRBV6-5 with TRBJ2-5, with 8 bases matching TRBD2. Looked up from germline, CDR1 is MNHEY and CDR2 is SVGAGI. This CDR3 has 15 amino acids. V shed 7 bases and J 2 bases; nucleotides not matched to a gene: 9. The CDR3 sequence: CASIVAGRKQETQYF. DNA of the CDR3: TGTGCCAGCATCGTAGCGGGGCGAAAACAAGAGACCCAGTACTTC.

The genes are TRBV9 and TRBJ2-3, with TRBD2 matching 11 bases. The CDR3 runs 17 residues. Per germline, CDR1 SGDLS and CDR2 YYNGEE. V was pared by 0 bases and J by 6 bases, with 9 bases of the junction left unmatched. The CDR3 loop is CASSVGWGTSGYDTQYF. CDR3 nucleotides: TGTGCCAGCAGCGTAGGGTGGGGGACTAGCGGTTATGATACGCAGTATTTT.

The chain uses TRBV27 and TRBJ2-1, with 9 nucleotides matching TRBD1. V lost 5 bases to trimming and J lost 1 base; unmatched junction nucleotides: 3. CDR3 length: 15 residues. Germline CDR1 is MNHEY and CDR2 is SMNVEV (reference sequence). CDR3 in amino acids: CASSHGTGSYNEQFF. CDR3 nucleotide sequence: TGTGCCAGCAGTCACGGGACAGGGTCCTACAATGAGCAGTTCTTC.

The chain has TRBV28 and TRBJ2-1; the match to TRBD2 covers 7 bases. With 6 bases clipped from V and 0 bases from J, the junction kept 8 bases outside the gene matches. Looked up from germline, CDR1 is MDHEN and CDR2 is SYDVKM. There are 16 residues in the CDR3. Written as DNA, the CDR3 is TGTGCCAGCAGCCCCGCTAGCGGTACCTCCTACAATGAGCAGTTCTTC. Its protein product is CASSPASGTSYNEQFF.

The rearrangement links TRBV11-1 to TRBJ2-2, with D maybe TRBD2 (5 bases). This CDR3 has 16 amino acids. V was trimmed by 1 base and J by 0 bases, leaving 9 bases between them. Per the germline V gene, CDR1 is SGHAT and CDR2 is FQDESV (reference sequence). The DNA of the CDR3 is TGTGCCAGCAGCTTAGGGCTAGCCCCGAACACCGGGGAGCTGTTTTTT. This codes for CASSLGLAPNTGELFF.

The chain joins TRBV6-5 to TRBJ2-7, with TRBD1 as a possible D gene (6 bases). Looked up from germline, CDR1 is MNHEY and CDR2 is SVGAGI. This CDR3 contains 14 residues. The V end was cut by 10 bases, the J end by 2 bases, with 18 bases between. CDR3 protein: CATSALGHTYEQYF. The DNA for the CDR3 is TGTGCCACCTCCGCCTTGGGACACACCTACGAGCAGTACTTC.

This rearrangement joins TRBV11-3 to TRBJ2-5; D remains unclear. The ends were cut back, 2 bases at V and 8 bases at J, with 9 bases in the middle. CDR1 SGHNT and CDR2 YENEEA come from the germline V gene. This CDR3 has 12 amino acids. The CDR3 DNA is TGTGCCAGCAGCTTATCTGACTCTACCCAGTACTTC. This sequence encodes CASSLSDSTQYF.

In its sample, this clone was seen once. The rearrangement links TRBV7-3 to TRBJ1-5; D perhaps matches TRBD1 (6 bases). The CDR3 length is 11 residues. Looked up from germline, CDR1 is SGHTA and CDR2 is FQGTGA. The ends were cut back, 5 bases at V and 12 bases at J, with 11 bases in the middle. This CDR3 is CASSPAGDQHF. CDR3 nucleotide sequence: TGTGCCAGCAGCCCTGCAGGGGACCAGCATTTT.

The chain joins TRBV30 to TRBJ2-3; TRBD2 is a possible D gene (5 bases). The CDR3 has 13 residues. Trimming cost V 4 bases and J 3 bases, with 11 bases left between them. Germline V gene lookup returns CDR1 GTSNPN and CDR2 SVGIG (reference sequence). The CDR3 coding sequence is TGTGCCTGGAAAACGTCGGGGACAGATACGCAGTATTTT. It translates to CAWKTSGTDTQYF.

The chain employs TRBV11-2 and TRBJ2-3, with 9 nucleotides matching TRBD1. This CDR3 has 18 amino acids. V was pared by 5 bases and J by 0 bases, with 12 bases of the junction left unmatched. Per germline, CDR1 SGHAT and CDR2 FQNNGV. CDR3: CASSPAGTGSGSTDTQYF. CDR3 sequence (DNA): TGTGCCAGCAGCCCCGCCGGGACAGGGAGCGGCAGCACAGATACGCAGTATTTT.

This clone was recorded once. The chain has TRBV9 and TRBJ1-6, with D possibly matching TRBD1 (5 bases). The CDR3 has 13 residues. V lost 8 bases and J 4 bases, leaving 10 bases between the germline ends. Germline CDR1 reads SGDLS; CDR2 reads YYNGEE. CDR3 DNA sequence: TGTGCCAGACCGGGACTATATAATTCACCCCTCCACTTT. It specifies CARPGLYNSPLHF.

This chain uses TRBV28 with TRBJ1-2; 9 nucleotides align to TRBD1. The CDR3 has 13 amino acids. The germline V gene encodes CDR1 MDHEN and CDR2 SYDVKM. V lost 2 bases, J lost 6 bases, and 1 base stayed unmatched. This CDR3 reads CASSLRDRDGYTF. As DNA, the CDR3 is TGTGCCAGCAGTTTAAGGGACAGGGATGGCTACACCTTC.

The V call is TRBV27, the J call TRBJ1-6; TRBD1 matches 7 bases. Trimming took 5 bases from V and 7 from J; bases not matched to a gene: 11. Germline values: CDR1 MNHEY, CDR2 SMNVEV (reference sequence). This CDR3 has 16 residues. CDR3 sequence: CASSRTSTGYNSPLHF. CDR3 DNA: TGTGCCAGCAGTCGCACCTCGACAGGGTACAATTCACCCCTCCACTTT.

The rearrangement links TRBV11-2 to TRBJ2-7; D gene ambiguous. Deletions cut 0 bases from V and 4 bases from J, with 7 bases between. CDR3 length: 13 amino acids. Germline V lookup: CDR1 SGHAT, CDR2 FQNNGV. The CDR3 nucleotides are TGTGCCAGCAGCTTAGATAGTATTTACGAGCAGTACTTC. It encodes CASSLDSIYEQYF.

The J gene is TRBJ1-5, the V gene TRBV21-1; the table assigns TRBD1, which was not confirmed against the DNA. TRBV21-1 is a pseudogene locus. The CDR3 consists of 19 residues. CDR3 coding DNA: TGTGCCAGCAGGTTCCCATATAGACAGGTTATTTTAGGCAATCAGCCCCAGCATTTT. This translates into CASRFPYRQVILGNQPQHF.

The chain recombines TRBV18 with TRBJ2-2; no definite D call. Trimming shortened V by 1 base and J by 6 bases, and 9 bases separated the two germline ends. CDR3 length: 14 residues. Germline loops: CDR1 KGHSH, CDR2 LQKENI. CDR3 nucleotide sequence: TGTGCCAGCTCACCACTTACTGTATCCGGGGAGCTGTTTTTT. As protein: CASSPLTVSGELFF.